This is a list of T cell receptor beta chains from one sample in a study of blood T cells in healthy people across ages. TCRdb analysed the 5' RACE reads with MiXCR anew, one entry per CDR3 protein. The table shows about 800,000 distinct CDR3 sequences, with about three fifths occurring only once. Sequencing was carried out using blood. All receptors derive from a man aged 30 to 39 in good health. Each CDR3 is given with its conserved first and last residue. D genes are given only for firm matches. A row's size may be missing; if present it is once, few, many or a size class.

>.|14|many|TRBV11-1|TRBJ2-7
CASSSQVRTYEQYF
TGTGCCAGCAGCTCACAGGTGCGGACCTACGAGCAGTACTTC
>.|14|few|TRBV28|TRBJ1-2
CASRPRSTNYGYTF
TGTGCCAGCCGACCAAGGTCTACTAACTATGGCTACACCTTC
>.|15|many|TRBV6-2/TRBV6-3|TRBJ2-7
CASSSTLAGSEEQYF
TGTGCCAGCAGCTCCACCCTGGCGGGATCGGAGGAGCAGTACTTC
>.|13|few|TRBV5-5|TRBJ2-2
CASSFRGAGELFF
TGTGCCAGCAGCTTCCGTGGCGCCGGGGAGCTGTTTTTT
>.|13|.|TRBV30|TRBJ1-1
CAWRQGVNTEAFF
TGTGCCTGGAGGCAGGGAGTGAACACTGAAGCTTTCTTT
>TRBD1|17|.|TRBV4-1|TRBJ2-3
CASSQIGQGTFTDTQYF
TGCGCCAGCAGCCAGATTGGACAGGGAACTTTCACAGATACGCAGTATTTT
>.|11|.|TRBV29-1|TRBJ2-1
CSVAPSSEQFF
TGCAGCGTTGCCCCTTCCAGTGAGCAGTTCTTC
>TRBD2|16|.|TRBV9|TRBJ2-5
CASSVSPLAEQETQYF
TGTGCCAGCAGCGTGAGCCCGCTAGCGGAGCAAGAGACCCAGTACTTC
>.|17|.|TRBV4-1|TRBJ2-1
CASSQEGSRRAYNEQFF
TGCGCCAGCAGCCAAGAAGGCAGTAGGCGGGCCTACAATGAGCAGTTCTTC
>.|15|once|TRBV28|TRBJ2-1
CASSAHAGSYNEQFF
TGTGCCAGCAGTGCTCATGCCGGCTCCTACAATGAGCAGTTCTTC
>TRBD1|14|once|TRBV15|TRBJ2-1
CATSTLDRDGEQFF
TGTGCCACCAGCACCCTGGACAGGGACGGTGAGCAGTTCTTC
>.|13|.|TRBV18|TRBJ1-5
CASSPKGGQPQHF
TGTGCCAGCTCACCGAAGGGCGGACAGCCCCAGCATTTT
>.|16|few|TRBV20-1|TRBJ2-5
CSARVNSGAPRETQYF
TGCAGTGCTAGAGTTAATAGCGGCGCCCCGAGAGAGACCCAGTACTTC
>.|13|.|TRBV6-5|TRBJ1-2
CASGDEAPRGYTF
TGTGCCAGCGGAGATGAAGCGCCTCGTGGCTACACCTTC
>.|15|few|TRBV21-1|TRBJ2-3
CASSKAAVETDTQYF
TGTGCCAGCAGCAAGGCGGCGGTAGAGACAGATACGCAGTATTTT
>TRBD1|14|.|TRBV28|TRBJ2-5
CASRDRTRGETQYF
TGTGCCAGCAGGGACAGGACGAGGGGAGAGACCCAGTACTTC
>TRBD1|14|.|TRBV20-1|TRBJ1-5
CSARKGASNQPQHF
TGCAGTGCTAGGAAGGGGGCGAGCAATCAGCCCCAGCATTTT
>.|14|.|TRBV28|TRBJ2-7
CASSFAGMSYEQYF
TGTGCCAGCAGTTTTGCAGGGATGTCCTACGAGCAGTACTTC
>TRBD1|16|.|TRBV2|TRBJ2-1
CASSPSQGVTYNEQFF
TGTGCCAGCAGTCCCTCCCAGGGGGTAACCTACAATGAGCAGTTCTTC
>TRBD1|14|.|TRBV6-6|TRBJ1-2
CASQQQGPQYGYTF
TGTGCCAGCCAGCAACAGGGGCCCCAGTATGGCTACACCTTC
>TRBD2|15|.|TRBV3-1|TRBJ2-7
CASSQELRGGREQYF
TGTGCCAGCAGCCAAGAGCTGCGGGGGGGCAGGGAGCAGTACTTC
>TRBD2|19|once|TRBV20-1|TRBJ2-7
CSARVPALAVVLVRYEQYF
TGCAGTGCTAGAGTCCCCGCACTAGCGGTAGTTCTCGTACGCTACGAGCAGTACTTC
>.|11|few|TRBV12-3/TRBV12-4|TRBJ2-1
CATKAFDEQFF
TGTGCCACCAAGGCATTCGATGAGCAGTTCTTC
>.|16|.|TRBV28|TRBJ2-6
CASSLPRRSGANVLTF
TGTGCCAGCAGTTTGCCGAGGAGGTCAGGGGCCAACGTCCTGACTTTC
>TRBD1|13|.|TRBV10-3|TRBJ2-7
CAISGDTGGEQYF
TGTGCCATCAGTGGGGATACAGGGGGCGAGCAGTACTTC
>.|8|few|TRBV27|TRBJ2-1
CASRKQFF
TGTGCCAGTAGGAAGCAGTTCTTC
>.|15|.|TRBV2|TRBJ2-3
CASSSPGTLAGTQYF
TGTGCCAGCAGCTCACCCGGGACTTTGGCAGGCACGCAGTATTTT
>TRBD2|11|.|TRBV20-1|TRBJ2-1
CRRRGDNEQFF
TGCAGGCGGCGGGGGGACAATGAGCAGTTCTTC